The 14 T cell receptor beta chains in this list originate from one sample, sequenced in a study of blood T cell repertoires in COVID-19. The table came from immunoSEQ multiplex PCR; TCRdb's copy has only in-frame clones and leaves some out. The sample contains more than 250,000 clones, around nine tenths of which appear only once. Material: PBMCs or T cells enriched from blood (not recorded which). These receptors were taken from a middle-aged woman who had recovered from COVID-19.

This clone occurred once. Here the CDR3 DNA reads TGTGCCAGCAGTTTCGCGACAGGGGGCTTACAGCCCCAGCATTTT. It translates to CASSFATGGLQPQHF. The gene calls are TRBV28 and TRBJ1-5; the match to TRBD1 covers 10 bases. CDR3 length: 15 amino acids. Germline loops: CDR1 MDHEN, CDR2 SYDVKM. Trimming took 3 bases from V and 7 from J; bases not matched to a gene: 6.

V usage is TRBV4-3 and J usage is TRBJ1-4; 7 nucleotides align to TRBD1. In germline, CDR1 is LGHNA, CDR2 YSLEER. The CDR3 loop spans 18 amino acids. J was trimmed by 5 bases and V by 3 bases; bases with no gene match: 15. This chain's CDR3 is CASSQVAISGTANEKLFF. DNA of the CDR3: TGCGCCAGCAGCCAGGTCGCTATTTCCGGGACAGCGAATGAAAAACTGTTTTTT.

The gene calls are TRBV5-1 and TRBJ2-1, with TRBD2 as a possible D gene (6 bases). The germline V and J ends were trimmed by 4 bases and 6 bases, with 20 bases remaining between them. CDR1 is SGHRS and CDR2 is YFSETQ in the germline V gene. The CDR3 contains 16 residues. This chain's CDR3 is CASSLTSAGQGNEQFF. DNA for the CDR3: TGCGCCAGCAGCCTAACGTCCGCGGGGCAGGGCAATGAGCAGTTCTTC. The full variable domain, with the rest looked up from reference TRBV5-1 and TRBJ2-1, is KAGVTQTPRYLIKTRGQQVTLSCSPISGHRSVSWYQQTPGQGLQFLFEYFSETQRNKGNFPGRFSGRQFSNSRSEMNVSTLELGDSALYLCASSLTSAGQGNEQFFGPGTRLTVL.

The chain recombines TRBV3-1 (or the pseudogene TRBV3-2) with TRBJ2-7; 8 nucleotides align to TRBD1. This CDR3 comprises 16 residues. CDR1 LGHDT and CDR2 YNNKEL come from the germline V gene (reference sequence). The trim removed 4 bases at V and 5 bases at J, leaving 13 bases unmatched. The CDR3 nucleotides are TGTGCCAGCAGCCCTACAACCGGGACAGGAACCCACGAGCAGTACTTC. This codes for CASSPTTGTGTHEQYF.

The rearrangement links TRBV5-1 to TRBJ1-2; 7 bases line up with TRBD1. CDR1 and CDR2 (germline): SGHRS, YFSETQ. With V trimmed by 4 bases and J by 4 bases, 7 bases remained unmatched. The CDR3 length is 14 residues. The CDR3 loop is CASSHDRESYGYTF. CDR3 bases: TGCGCCAGCAGCCACGACAGGGAGAGCTATGGCTACACCTTC.

The J gene is TRBJ2-1, the V gene TRBV9; TRBD2 aligns across 8 bases. Germline values: CDR1 SGDLS, CDR2 YYNGEE. The ends lost 7 bases at V and 2 bases at J; junction bases unmatched: 8. This CDR3 is built from 15 residues. The CDR3 protein is CASSTGGGTYNEQFF. The CDR3 coding sequence is TGTGCCAGCTCCACCGGGGGGGGAACCTACAATGAGCAGTTCTTC. Full variable domain (outside the CDR3, taken from reference TRBV9 and TRBJ2-1): DSGVTQTPKHLITATGQRVTLRCSPRSGDLSVYWYQQSLDQGLQFLIQYYNGEERAKGNILERFSAQQFPDLHSELNLSSLELGDSALYFCASSTGGGTYNEQFFGPGTRLTVL.

The rearrangement uses TRBV19 and TRBJ2-1; 8 bases line up with TRBD2. This CDR3 is 17 amino acids long. V shed 6 bases, J shed 8 bases, and the junction held 18 bases outside the gene matches. The germline V gene encodes CDR1 LNHDA and CDR2 SQIVND (reference sequence). The CDR3 nucleotides are TGTGCCAGTAGGATGACGGGAGGGATTACGGAGCCCGATGAGCAGTTCTTC. Encoded protein: CASRMTGGITEPDEQFF.

The gene calls are TRBV7-8 and TRBJ2-7; TRBD2 agrees at 9 bases. V lost 1 base to trimming and J lost 1 base; unmatched junction nucleotides: 5. CDR3 length: 16 residues. Germline V gene data show CDR1 as SGHVS and CDR2 as FQNEAQ. CDR3 DNA: TGTGCCAGCAGCTTAGTGGTAACTAGCGGGTCCTACGAGCAGTACTTC. Translation gives CASSLVVTSGSYEQYF.

The V and J genes are TRBV27 and TRBJ1-2, with 9 bases lining up with TRBD1. The length of the CDR3 is 17 residues. Unmatched junction bases numbered 15, after V lost 4 bases and J lost 6 bases. Per germline, CDR1 MNHEY and CDR2 SMNVEV (reference sequence). As DNA, the CDR3 is TGTGCCAGCAGTTCACTAGGACAGGGGAGTGGCGGTCATGGCTACACCTTC. Its protein product is CASSSLGQGSGGHGYTF.

This clone came up once. The chain links TRBV24-1 to TRBJ2-1; possibly TRBD1 for D (5 bases). V was trimmed by 7 bases and J by 5 bases, leaving 5 bases between them. This CDR3 spans 11 amino acids. Germline CDR1 reads KGHDR; CDR2 reads SFDVKD. The CDR3 DNA reads TGTGCCACCAGCAGGGACAATGAGCAGTTCTTC. This sequence encodes CATSRDNEQFF.

V is TRBV9 and J is TRBJ2-5, with D tentatively TRBD1 (6 bases). Trimming cost V 0 bases and J 2 bases, with 17 bases left between them. This CDR3 spans 17 amino acids. The germline CDR1 and CDR2 sequences are SGDLS and YYNGEE. The CDR3 nucleotides read TGTGCCAGCAGCGTAGGGGTGGGGGCATCACGACAAGAGACCCAGTACTTC. This gives the protein CASSVGVGASRQETQYF.

The CDR3 spells CASRGARNAYNEQFF. CDR3 coding DNA: TGTGCCAGCAGGGGAGCCCGAAACGCCTACAATGAGCAGTTCTTC. The rearrangement links TRBV2 to TRBJ2-1; a weak D match, TRBD2 (5 bases). V was clipped by 6 bases and J by 2 bases, with 14 bases between them. Germline assignment: CDR1 SNHLY and CDR2 FYNNEI. There are 15 residues in the CDR3.

This clone was seen only a few times. The rearrangement uses TRBV28 and TRBJ1-5; a possible D gene is TRBD1 (6 bases). V lost 4 bases and J 6 bases, leaving 16 bases between the germline ends. Germline-derived CDR1 and CDR2 are MDHEN and SYDVKM. The CDR3 is 15 residues long. CDR3 nucleotide sequence: TGTGCCAGCAGTTCCTACCAACAGGGTATTCAGCCCCAGCATTTT. Amino acids: CASSSYQQGIQPQHF.

The J gene is TRBJ1-1, the V gene TRBV3-1 (or the pseudogene TRBV3-2); no clear D. CDR1 is LGHDT, CDR2 YNNKEL, per germline (reference sequence). V was shortened by 4 bases and J by 1 base, with 4 bases between the two germline ends. The CDR3 sequence is 12 residues long. For the CDR3, the DNA is TGTGCCAGCAGCCGGAGGAACACTGAAGCTTTCTTT. Its protein product is CASSRRNTEAFF.